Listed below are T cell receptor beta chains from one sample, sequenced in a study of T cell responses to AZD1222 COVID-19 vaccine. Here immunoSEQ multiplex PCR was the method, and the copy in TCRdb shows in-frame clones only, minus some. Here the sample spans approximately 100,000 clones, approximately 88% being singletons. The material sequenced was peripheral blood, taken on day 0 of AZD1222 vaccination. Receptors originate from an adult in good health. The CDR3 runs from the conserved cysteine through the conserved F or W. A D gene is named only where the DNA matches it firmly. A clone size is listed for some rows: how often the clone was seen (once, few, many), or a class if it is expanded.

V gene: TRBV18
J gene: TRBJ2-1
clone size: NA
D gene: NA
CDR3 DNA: TGTGCCAGCTCACCATCGGGGTTTAATGAGCAGTTCTTC
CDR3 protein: CASSPSGFNEQFF

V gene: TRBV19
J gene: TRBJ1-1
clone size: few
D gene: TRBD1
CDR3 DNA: TGTGCCAGTGGGACAGGGAAATGGGGCACTGAAGCTTTCTTT
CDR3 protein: CASGTGKWGTEAFF

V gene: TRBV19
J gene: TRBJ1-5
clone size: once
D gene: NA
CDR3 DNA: TGTGCCAGTAGTAGAGAAGACAATCAGCCCCAGCATTTT
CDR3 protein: CASSREDNQPQHF

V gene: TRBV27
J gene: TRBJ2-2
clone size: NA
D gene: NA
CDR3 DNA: TGTGCCAGCAGTTTATCCTTGGATGTCGCGAACACCGGGGAGCTGTTTTTT
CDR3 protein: CASSLSLDVANTGELFF

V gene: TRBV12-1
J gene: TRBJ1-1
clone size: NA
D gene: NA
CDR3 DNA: TGTGCCAGCAGCTTCTACCGGGTCCTTCTCCAATTT
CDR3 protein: CASSFYRVLLQF

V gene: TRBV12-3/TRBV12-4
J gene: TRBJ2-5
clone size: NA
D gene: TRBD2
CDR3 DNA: TGTGCCAGCACTCTAGCGGGGGTAGAGACCCAGTACTTC
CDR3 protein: CASTLAGVETQYF

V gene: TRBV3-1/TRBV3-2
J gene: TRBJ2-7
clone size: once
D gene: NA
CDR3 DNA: TGTGCCAGCAGCCAGGGGGCGTGCCCCCCTTTCTACGAGCAGTACTTC
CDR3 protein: CASSQGACPPFYEQYF

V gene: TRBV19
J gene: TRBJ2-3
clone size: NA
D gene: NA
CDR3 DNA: TGTGCCAGTAGTGTGACAAGCACAGATACGCAGTATTTT
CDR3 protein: CASSVTSTDTQYF

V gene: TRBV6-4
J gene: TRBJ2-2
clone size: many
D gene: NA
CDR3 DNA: TGTGCCAGCAGTGACTCGGACACCGGGGAGCTGTTTTTT
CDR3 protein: CASSDSDTGELFF

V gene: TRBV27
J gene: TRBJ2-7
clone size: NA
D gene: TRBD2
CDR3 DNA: TGTGCCAGCAGTTTAGTAGCGGGAGACTACGAGCAGTACTTC
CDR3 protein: CASSLVAGDYEQYF

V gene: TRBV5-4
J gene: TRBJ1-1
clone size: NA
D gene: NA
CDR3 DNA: TGTGCCAGCAGCTTAAGCAGGGCGAACACTGAAGCTTTCTTT
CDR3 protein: CASSLSRANTEAFF

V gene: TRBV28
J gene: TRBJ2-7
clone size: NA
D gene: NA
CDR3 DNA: TGTGCCAGCGGGCAGGACGGACCTTCCTACGAGCAGTACTTC
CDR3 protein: CASGQDGPSYEQYF

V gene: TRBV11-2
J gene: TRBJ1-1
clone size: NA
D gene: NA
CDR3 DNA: TGTGCCAGCAGCTTAGTCCCAGGACAGAACACTGAAGCTTTCTTT
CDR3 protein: CASSLVPGQNTEAFF

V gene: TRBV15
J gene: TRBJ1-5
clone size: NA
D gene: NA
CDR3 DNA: TGTGCCACCAGCGGGGGGGTTGGAAATCAGCCCCAGCATTTT
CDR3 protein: CATSGGVGNQPQHF

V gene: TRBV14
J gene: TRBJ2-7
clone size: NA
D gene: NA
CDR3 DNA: TGTGCCAGCAGCTCGAACTCCTACGAGCAGTACTTC
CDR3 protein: CASSSNSYEQYF

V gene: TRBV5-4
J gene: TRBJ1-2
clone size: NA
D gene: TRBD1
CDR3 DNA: TGTGCCAGCAGCTTGGGCGGGACAGGGGCTGGCTATGGCTACACCTTC
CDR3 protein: CASSLGGTGAGYGYTF

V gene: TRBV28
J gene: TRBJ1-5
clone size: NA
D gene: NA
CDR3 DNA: TGTGCCAGCAGTTTATTTCGCAATCAGCCCCAGCATTTT
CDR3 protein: CASSLFRNQPQHF

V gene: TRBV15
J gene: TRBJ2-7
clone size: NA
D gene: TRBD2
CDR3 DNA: TGTGCCACCAGCAGGGGGGGAGGGCTTACCTACGAGCAGTACTTC
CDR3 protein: CATSRGGGLTYEQYF

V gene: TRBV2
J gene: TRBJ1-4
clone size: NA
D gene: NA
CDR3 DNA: TGTGCCAGCAGTGGCGAGGGATCCCCGTTTTTT
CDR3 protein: CASSGEGSPFF

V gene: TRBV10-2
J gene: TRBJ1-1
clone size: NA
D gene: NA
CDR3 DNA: TGCGCCAGCAGGGCCGGTGCTGAAGCTTTCTTT
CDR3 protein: CASRAGAEAFF

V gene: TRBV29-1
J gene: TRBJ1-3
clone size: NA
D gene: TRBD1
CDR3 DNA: TGCAGCGTTGAAGCCCCTGGGACAGGGCGAAACACCATATATTTT
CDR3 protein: CSVEAPGTGRNTIYF

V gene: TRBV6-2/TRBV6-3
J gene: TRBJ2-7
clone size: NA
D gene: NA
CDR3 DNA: TGTGCCAGCAGTTACGGTGGCGGGGCCTACGAGCAGTACTTC
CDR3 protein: CASSYGGGAYEQYF

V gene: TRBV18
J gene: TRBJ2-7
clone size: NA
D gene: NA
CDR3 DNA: TGTGCCAGCTCCACGGGAGGGGGCTCTTACGAGCAGTACTTC
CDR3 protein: CASSTGGGSYEQYF

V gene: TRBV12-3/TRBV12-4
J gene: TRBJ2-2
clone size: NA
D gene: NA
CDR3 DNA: TGTGCCAGCAGCTGGGTAAACACCGGGGAGCTGTTTTTT
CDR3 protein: CASSWVNTGELFF

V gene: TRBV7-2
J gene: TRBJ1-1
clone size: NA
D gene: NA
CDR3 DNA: TGTGCCAGCAGCCCCTCGGTGGGGACGAACACTGAAGCTTTCTTT
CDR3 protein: CASSPSVGTNTEAFF

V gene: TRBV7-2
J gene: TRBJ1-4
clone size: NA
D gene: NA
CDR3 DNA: TGTGCCAGCAGCTTGGGGAGCAGGGGCTGGGAAAAACTGTTTTTT
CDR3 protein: CASSLGSRGWEKLFF

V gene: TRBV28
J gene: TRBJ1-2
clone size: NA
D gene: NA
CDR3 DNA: TGTGCCAGCACTCTAGGGGGGTACTATGGCTACACCTTC
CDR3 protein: CASTLGGYYGYTF

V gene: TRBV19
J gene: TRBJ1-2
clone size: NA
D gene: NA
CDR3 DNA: TGTGCCAGTAGTACCCTACAGGGTGTAGGCTATGGCTACACCTTC
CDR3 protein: CASSTLQGVGYGYTF

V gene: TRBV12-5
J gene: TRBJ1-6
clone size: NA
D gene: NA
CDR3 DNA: TGTGCTAGTGCCTCCTCCAGGGGAACTAATTCACCCCTCCACTTT
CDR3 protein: CASASSRGTNSPLHF

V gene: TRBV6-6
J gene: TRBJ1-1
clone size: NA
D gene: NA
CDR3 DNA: TGTGCCAGCAGGCCCCAGGGATTGAACACTGAAGCTTTCTTT
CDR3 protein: CASRPQGLNTEAFF

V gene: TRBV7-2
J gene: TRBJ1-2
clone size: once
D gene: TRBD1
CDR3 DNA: TGTGCCAGCAGCTTAAATTCCGAAGGACAGGGGTATGGCTACACCTTC
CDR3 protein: CASSLNSEGQGYGYTF

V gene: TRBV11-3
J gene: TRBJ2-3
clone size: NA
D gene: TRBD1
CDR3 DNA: TGTGCCAGCAGCTTAGGACAGGGGGCGACAGATACGCAGTATTTT
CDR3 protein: CASSLGQGATDTQYF

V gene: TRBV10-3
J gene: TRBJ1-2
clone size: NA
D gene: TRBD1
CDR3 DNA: TGTGCCATCAGTGTCGGCTCCGGGACAGGAACTAACTATGGCTACACCTTC
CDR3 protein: CAISVGSGTGTNYGYTF

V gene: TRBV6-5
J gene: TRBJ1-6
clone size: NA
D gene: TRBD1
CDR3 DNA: TGTGCCAGCAGTTACGAGGGACAGTATTATTCACCCCTCCACTTT
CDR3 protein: CASSYEGQYYSPLHF

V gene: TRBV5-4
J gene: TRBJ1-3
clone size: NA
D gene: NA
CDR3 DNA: TGTGCCAGCAGCTTGAGATCCGAGGGAAACACCATATATTTT
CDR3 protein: CASSLRSEGNTIYF

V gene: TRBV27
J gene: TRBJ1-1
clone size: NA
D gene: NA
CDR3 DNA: TGTGCCAGCAACCCCGGAAGGCCACCAAACACTGAAGCTTTCTTT
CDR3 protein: CASNPGRPPNTEAFF

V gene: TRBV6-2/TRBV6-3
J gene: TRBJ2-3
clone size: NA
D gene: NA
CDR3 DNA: TGTGCCAGCAGTTACTCCGGGATTTACACAGATACGCAGTATTTT
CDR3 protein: CASSYSGIYTDTQYF

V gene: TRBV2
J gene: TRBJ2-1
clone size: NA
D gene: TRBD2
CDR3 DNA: TGTGCCAGCGCCCGGGACTACTACAATGAGCAGTTCTTC
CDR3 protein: CASARDYYNEQFF

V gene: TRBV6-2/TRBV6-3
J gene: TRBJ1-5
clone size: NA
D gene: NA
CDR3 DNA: TGTGCCAGCAGGCCTGGGCGGGGAGATCAGCCCCAGCATTTT
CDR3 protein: CASRPGRGDQPQHF

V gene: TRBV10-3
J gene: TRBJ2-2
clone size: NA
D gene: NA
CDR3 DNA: TGTGCCATCAGCCGACAGCCCTCTATGAACACCGGGGAGCTGTTTTTT
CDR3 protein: CAISRQPSMNTGELFF

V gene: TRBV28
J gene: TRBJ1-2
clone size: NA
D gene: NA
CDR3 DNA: TGTGCCAGCAGCGCTACCTATGGCTACACCTTC
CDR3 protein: CASSATYGYTF

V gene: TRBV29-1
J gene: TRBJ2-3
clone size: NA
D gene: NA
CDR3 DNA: TGCAGCGTTGGCCATCAGAACGTCGGGGTCAGAGATTTT
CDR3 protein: CSVGHQNVGVRDF

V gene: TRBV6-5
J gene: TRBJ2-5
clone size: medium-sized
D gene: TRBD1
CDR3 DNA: TGTGCCAGCAGTAAGGGACAGGGGGAAGGGGAGACCCAGTACTTC
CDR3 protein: CASSKGQGEGETQYF

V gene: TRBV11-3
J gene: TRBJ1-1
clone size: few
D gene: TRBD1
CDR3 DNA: TGTGCCAGCAGCTTAGGAGTAGGACAGGGGGGGAACACTGAAGCTTTCTTT
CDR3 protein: CASSLGVGQGGNTEAFF

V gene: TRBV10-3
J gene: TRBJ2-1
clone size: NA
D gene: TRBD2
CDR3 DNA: TGTGCCATCAGTGTTGCTAGCGGGGGCGGTGAGCAGTTCTTC
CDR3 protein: CAISVASGGGEQFF

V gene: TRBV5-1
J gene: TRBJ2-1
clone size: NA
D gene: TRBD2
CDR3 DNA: TGCGCCAGCAGCTTGGCTCTAGCGGGGGGGCATGAGCAGTTCTTC
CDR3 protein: CASSLALAGGHEQFF

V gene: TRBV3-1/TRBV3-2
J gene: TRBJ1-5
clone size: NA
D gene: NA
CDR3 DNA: TGTGCCAGCAGCTCCCGGGGGGGTCAGCCCCAGCATTTT
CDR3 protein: CASSSRGGQPQHF

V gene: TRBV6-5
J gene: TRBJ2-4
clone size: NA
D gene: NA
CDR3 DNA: TGTGCCAGCTCAGGAGAGACCAAAAACATTCAGTACTTC
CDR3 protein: CASSGETKNIQYF

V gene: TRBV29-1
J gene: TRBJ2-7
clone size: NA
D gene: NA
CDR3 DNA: TGCAGCGTTGTTGCCGGGTCCTACGAGCAGTACTTC
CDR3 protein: CSVVAGSYEQYF

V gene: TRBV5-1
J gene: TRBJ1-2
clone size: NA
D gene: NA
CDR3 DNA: TGCGCCAGCAGCCCCGAAGGGGCCTGGGGCTACACCTTC
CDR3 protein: CASSPEGAWGYTF

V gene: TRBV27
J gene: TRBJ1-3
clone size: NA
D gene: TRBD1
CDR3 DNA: TGTGCCAGCAGTTCGCGACAGGGCACTAGAAGCTCTGGAAACACCATATATTTT
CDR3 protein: CASSSRQGTRSSGNTIYF

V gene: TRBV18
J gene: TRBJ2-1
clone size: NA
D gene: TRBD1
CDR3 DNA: TGTGCCAGCTCACCAGCCCCAGGGGGCCGCAATGAGCAGTTCTTC
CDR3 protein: CASSPAPGGRNEQFF

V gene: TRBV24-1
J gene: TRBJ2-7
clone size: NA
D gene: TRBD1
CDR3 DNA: TGTGCCACCAGCGGGACAGACTCCTACGAGCAGTACTTC
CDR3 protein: CATSGTDSYEQYF

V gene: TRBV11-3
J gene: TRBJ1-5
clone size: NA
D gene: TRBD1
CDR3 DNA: TGTGCCAGCAGCTTAGTTACCCCCGAGTCCCGACAGGGAAATCAGCCCCAGCATTTT
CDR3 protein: CASSLVTPESRQGNQPQHF

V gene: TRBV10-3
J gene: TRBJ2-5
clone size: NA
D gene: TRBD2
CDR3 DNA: TGTGCCATCGCTCGGGCTAGCGGGGGACAAGAGACCCAGTACTTC
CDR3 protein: CAIARASGGQETQYF

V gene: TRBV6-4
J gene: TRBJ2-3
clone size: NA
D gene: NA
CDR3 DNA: TGTGCCAGCAGTTCATCTGGGCTACCAGGGACAGATACGCAGTATTTT
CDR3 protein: CASSSSGLPGTDTQYF

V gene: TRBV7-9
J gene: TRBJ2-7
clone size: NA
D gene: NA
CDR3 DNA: TGTGCCAGCAGCCCCGTCCCCACGTACGAGCAGTACTTC
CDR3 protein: CASSPVPTYEQYF

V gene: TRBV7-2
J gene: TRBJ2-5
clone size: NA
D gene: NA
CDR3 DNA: TGTGCCAGCAGCAACCAGGGTTCCCAAGAGACCCAGTACTTC
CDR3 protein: CASSNQGSQETQYF

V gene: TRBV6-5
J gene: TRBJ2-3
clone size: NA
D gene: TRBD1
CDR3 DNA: TGTGCCAGCAGGGGACAGGGGGGACTTCGAGGTACGCAGTATTTT
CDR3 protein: CASRGQGGLRGTQYF

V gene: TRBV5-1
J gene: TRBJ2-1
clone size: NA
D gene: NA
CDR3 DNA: TGCGCCAGCAGCGTTGGGGGTCCTAGCAATGAGCAGTTCTTC
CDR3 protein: CASSVGGPSNEQFF